The source of this T cell receptor beta chain is a study of cytomegalovirus exposure and HLA in healthy donors. In its sample, this clone was seen a few times. Antigen specificity is unknown. The V gene end was trimmed by 5 bases and the J gene end by 5 bases; junction bases not matched to a gene: 4. This CDR3 is built from 13 residues. Germline values: CDR1 SGHAT, CDR2 FQNNGV. The study ran its PCR with 60 Vbeta and 13 Jbeta primers. Clones were read by immunoSEQ multiplex PCR, and TCRdb kept only the in-frame ones, dropping some. This table holds about 160,000 clones, roughly four fifths found once. Study-wide results and limits: Follow-up analysis later connected one missense variant in DCLRE1C with trimming of TCR beta V- and J-genes. It was reported in a later analysis that an Asian-associated ancestry cluster showed fewer N-insertions than the approximately 670-donor mean.

The J gene is TRBJ2-5, the V gene TRBV11-2; 8 bases fit TRBD1. Material for sequencing was PBMCs. The sequence was collected from a man aged 45-65 years in good health and CMV-seropositive. The CDR3 DNA sequence: TGTGCCAGCAGCCCCCGGACAGGGGAGACCCAGTACTTC. This codes for CASSPRTGETQYF.